One and the same sample provided the 24 T cell receptor beta chains below, sequenced in a study of cytomegalovirus exposure and HLA in healthy donors. TCRdb's copy holds only in-frame clones and misses some; the assay was immunoSEQ multiplex PCR. The sample shows over 150,000 clones, about 86% of them seen only once. Sample: PBMCs. The receptors were sampled from a woman aged 30 to 39 in good health and CMV-seronegative.

The chain has TRBV7-9 and TRBJ2-7; either TRBD1 or TRBD2 may supply D (6 bases each). V lost 4 bases and J 3 bases, leaving 22 bases between the germline ends. CDR1 is SEHNR, CDR2 FQNEAQ, per germline (reference sequence). The CDR3 length is 17 residues. CDR3 sequence: CASSSALSPRGGYEQYF. CDR3 DNA: TGTGCCAGCAGCTCTGCGCTGAGTCCCAGGGGAGGCTACGAGCAGTACTTC.

A few counts support this clone. The genes are TRBV6-5 and TRBJ1-1; no definite D call. CDR1 MNHEY and CDR2 SVGAGI come from the germline V gene. Deletions cut 5 bases from V and 1 base from J, with 11 bases between. The CDR3 spans 14 residues. This CDR3 reads CASSHGRGNTEAFF. CDR3 nucleotide sequence: TGTGCCAGCAGTCACGGACGGGGGAACACTGAAGCTTTCTTT.

The V and J genes are TRBV4-2 and TRBJ2-3, with TRBD2 as a possible D gene (6 bases). This CDR3 has 16 amino acids. CDR1 is LGHNA and CDR2 is YNFKEQ in the germline V gene. Trimming pared 3 bases from V and 2 bases from J, leaving 15 bases between. The CDR3 spells CASSHLPGLDTDTQYF. CDR3 nucleotides: TGTGCCAGCAGCCATCTGCCGGGACTTGACACAGATACGCAGTATTTT.

The chain combines TRBV7-6 with TRBJ2-1, with unresolved D. CDR1 is SGHVS and CDR2 is FNYEAQ in the germline V gene. V lost 5 bases and J lost 5, with 19 bases in between. CDR3 size: 16 residues. DNA of the CDR3: TGTGCCAGCAGCCACCTTGACCCGTCGGTCGACAATGAGCAGTTCTTC. Its protein is CASSHLDPSVDNEQFF. The complete variable domain, with remaining parts taken from reference TRBV7-6 and TRBJ2-1, reads GAGVSQSPRYKVTKRGQDVALRCDPISGHVSLYWYRQALGQGPEFLTYFNYEAQQDKSGLPNDRFSAERPEGSISTLTIQRTEQRDSAMYRCASSHLDPSVDNEQFFGPGTRLTVL.

This clone was recorded a few times. The gene calls are TRBV19 and TRBJ1-5, with D unresolved. This CDR3 has 15 residues. Germline-derived CDR1 and CDR2 are LNHDA and SQIVND (reference sequence). Deletions cut 7 bases from V and 4 bases from J, with 17 bases between. CDR3 DNA sequence: TGTGCCAGTACCAACAGCGGGGTTGGGAATCAGCCCCAGCATTTT. Translating gives CASTNSGVGNQPQHF.

The count of this clone is one. J is TRBJ2-1 and V is TRBV7-6; D perhaps matches TRBD1 (5 bases). CDR1 and CDR2 from the germline V gene are SGHVS and FNYEAQ. This CDR3 contains 16 residues. V was clipped by 0 bases and J by 6 bases, with 15 bases between them. The CDR3 DNA follows: TGTGCCAGCAGCTTAGCGCTCAGGGTAGTTTCCAATGAGCAGTTCTTC. It encodes CASSLALRVVSNEQFF.

Worth noting for this clone: Because the CDR3's place on the DNA is in doubt, the DNA is left out and the CDR3 is given as listed by TCRdb. This chain joins TRBV2 and TRBJ1-2. Germline CDR1 is SNHLY and CDR2 is FYNNEI. The CDR3 spans 17 residues, counting both ends. CDR3 sequence reads: CASSSSFRGETNYGYTF.

The genes are TRBV5-1 and TRBJ1-1, with 7 bases fitting TRBD1. The CDR3 is 15 amino acids. The V gene end was trimmed by 4 bases and the J gene end by 1 base; junction bases not matched to a gene: 7. CDR1 SGHRS and CDR2 YFSETQ come from the germline V gene. CDR3 residues: CASSRTGTENTEAFF. As DNA, the CDR3 is TGCGCCAGCAGCAGAACCGGGACAGAGAACACTGAAGCTTTCTTT. The entire variable domain, with the rest obtained from reference TRBV5-1 and TRBJ1-1, is as follows: KAGVTQTPRYLIKTRGQQVTLSCSPISGHRSVSWYQQTPGQGLQFLFEYFSETQRNKGNFPGRFSGRQFSNSRSEMNVSTLELGDSALYLCASSRTGTENTEAFFGQGTRLTVV.

The rearrangement joins TRBV29-1 to TRBJ2-3, with TRBD1 matching over 8 bases. CDR1 is SQVTM, CDR2 ANQGSEA, per germline. V shed 7 bases, J shed 6 bases, and the junction held 12 bases outside the gene matches. The CDR3 sequence is 14 residues long. The CDR3 DNA reads as TGCAGCGGACGGTCAGGGGGCGAGGGGGATACGCAGTATTTT. This sequence encodes CSGRSGGEGDTQYF.

V is TRBV2 and J is TRBJ1-2, with TRBD1 identical over 10 bases. The J segment lost 1 base and the V segment lost 4 bases, leaving 3 bases of the junction unmatched. In germline, CDR1 is SNHLY, CDR2 FYNNEI. The CDR3 is made up of 15 amino acids. CDR3 residues: CASSGDRGHNYGYTF. The CDR3 bases are TGTGCCAGCAGTGGGGACAGGGGACATAACTATGGCTACACCTTC.

The chain has TRBV5-6 and TRBJ2-5; D is perhaps TRBD1 (5 bases). This CDR3 spans 15 amino acids. Looked up from germline, CDR1 is SGHDT and CDR2 is YYEEEE. V was pared by 0 bases and J by 9 bases, with 18 bases between. In DNA form, the CDR3 reads TGTGCCAGCAGCTTGGGAACAGGACGGGCTATGGCCCAGTACTTC. Residues: CASSLGTGRAMAQYF.

CDR3 loop: CASRTSSYEQYF. The CDR3 bases are TGTGCCAGCAGGACGAGCTCCTACGAGCAGTACTTC. V is TRBV2 and J is TRBJ2-7; no firm D call. Germline V gives CDR1 SNHLY, CDR2 FYNNEI. The CDR3 spans 12 residues. Trimming left V 6 bases short and J 0 bases short, with 6 bases between.

This clone was seen once. V and J are TRBV4-2 and TRBJ2-1; no firm D call. Germline V lookup: CDR1 LGHNA, CDR2 YNFKEQ. This CDR3 region has 15 residues. The germline V and J ends were trimmed by 0 bases and 4 bases, with 10 bases remaining between them. The CDR3 spells CASSQDWQDYNEQFF. The CDR3 DNA follows: TGTGCCAGCAGCCAAGATTGGCAGGATTACAATGAGCAGTTCTTC.

CDR3 residues: CASGTKELFF. In DNA, the CDR3 is TGTGCCAGCGGGACTAAGGAGCTGTTTTTT. The genes are TRBV9 and TRBJ2-2; 7 nucleotides line up with TRBD2. With 7 bases clipped from V and 10 bases from J, the junction kept 1 base outside the gene matches. The CDR3 length is 10 residues. Germline V gene lookup returns CDR1 SGDLS and CDR2 YYNGEE.

V usage is TRBV6-5 and J usage is TRBJ1-3; D may be TRBD1 (5 bases). Trimming cost V 8 bases and J 0 bases, with 8 bases left between them. Germline V lookup: CDR1 MNHEY, CDR2 SVGAGI. This CDR3 has 13 residues. CDR3 in amino acids: CASQGFSGNTIYF. Here the CDR3 DNA reads TGTGCCAGCCAGGGATTCTCTGGAAACACCATATATTTT.

The genes are TRBV6-1 and TRBJ1-2; D unclear. The CDR3 extends over 12 amino acids. V gave up 2 bases and J gave up 3 bases, with 4 bases separating them. Germline V lookup: CDR1 MNHNS, CDR2 SASEGT. CDR3 in amino acids: CASSETHYGYTF. In DNA, the CDR3 is TGTGCCAGCAGTGAAACCCACTATGGCTACACCTTC.

Comment on this clone: Its ends do not fully match the called genes, so a read error is possible. This chain joins TRBV4-2 and TRBJ2-7; maybe TRBD2 (5 bases). The CDR3 is 13 amino acids. Germline V gives CDR1 LGHNA, CDR2 YNFKEQ. The CDR3 coding sequence is TGTGCCAGCAGCCAAGATCGTACTAGTCGGGCCCTCTTC. It specifies CASSQDRTSRALF.

The rearrangement joins TRBV9 to TRBJ2-1; a possible D gene is TRBD1 (6 bases). The germline V gene encodes CDR1 SGDLS and CDR2 YYNGEE. V lost 1 base to trimming and J lost 5 bases, with 19 bases between them. This CDR3 region has 17 residues. The CDR3 protein is CASSVNRAGTWNNEQFF. The DNA for the CDR3 is TGTGCCAGCAGCGTAAACAGGGCCGGTACCTGGAACAATGAGCAGTTCTTC.

The chain has TRBV4-1 and TRBJ2-7; D tentatively fits TRBD1 or TRBD2 (5 bases each). CDR1 is MGHRA and CDR2 is YSYEKL in the germline V gene. The V gene lost 2 bases and the J gene lost 1 base, with 9 bases spanning the gap. The CDR3 length is 14 residues. CDR3 sequence: CASSQWGRSYEQYF. DNA of the CDR3: TGCGCCAGCAGCCAATGGGGGAGATCCTACGAGCAGTACTTC.

The chain combines TRBV27 with TRBJ1-3; 7 bases map to TRBD1. The junction had 10 bases not matched to a gene; V was cut back by 5 bases and J by 0 bases. CDR1 MNHEY and CDR2 SMNVEV come from the germline V gene (reference sequence). The CDR3 runs to 17 residues. The CDR3 DNA is TGTGCCAGCAGTCCCTACAGGGGAGATTACTCTGGAAACACCATATATTTT. Translated: CASSPYRGDYSGNTIYF.

The chain carries TRBV5-1 and TRBJ2-7; TRBD1 or TRBD2 may be the D gene (5 bases each). This CDR3 comprises 15 residues. Trimming left V 0 bases short and J 3 bases short, with 13 bases between. CDR1 and CDR2 from the germline V gene are SGHRS and YFSETQ. In nucleotides, the CDR3 is TGCGCCAGCAGCTTGGAGGGGACGGGCCACTACGAGCAGTACTTC. This codes for CASSLEGTGHYEQYF.

The V call is TRBV5-6, the J call TRBJ1-4; 10 bases are shared with TRBD1. The germline gives CDR1 SGHDT, CDR2 YYEEEE. This CDR3 is built from 15 residues. V shed 0 bases and J 10 bases; nucleotides not matched to a gene: 6. The CDR3 bases are TGTGCCAGCAGCTTGGAGGGGACAGGGGAGAGAAAACTGTTTTTT. It encodes CASSLEGTGERKLFF.

The chain links TRBV5-6 to TRBJ2-3; D gene uncertain. This CDR3 spans 15 amino acids. The germline V and J ends were trimmed by 4 bases and 4 bases, with 16 bases remaining between them. Germline lookup yields CDR1 SGHDT and CDR2 YYEEEE. The CDR3 protein is CASSPLGGRSDTQYF. CDR3 DNA: TGTGCCAGCAGCCCATTAGGTGGAAGATCAGATACGCAGTATTTT.

The chain employs TRBV27 and TRBJ2-4; D is perhaps TRBD2 (5 bases). Germline V gene sequence: CDR1 MNHEY, CDR2 SMNVEV (reference sequence). V dropped 3 bases and J dropped 8 bases, with 11 bases sitting between them. This CDR3 is built from 13 residues. CDR3 in amino acids: CASSLRERDIQYF. For the CDR3, the DNA is TGTGCCAGCAGTTTGAGGGAGAGGGACATTCAGTACTTC.